Presented here are 6 T cell receptor beta chains from one specimen sequenced in a study of CD8 T cells in ankylosing spondylitis. TCRdb redid the calling of the 5' RACE reads with MiXCR, one entry per CDR3 protein. The repertoire holds about 260,000 distinct CDR3 sequences, roughly 20% seen once, with 7.8% in the top ten. Sequenced material: blood, either unsorted or a sorted T cell fraction (not recorded which). These receptors all stem from a male donor with ankylosing spondylitis or in good health (not recorded which).

The rearrangement uses TRBV19 and TRBJ1-5, with TRBD1 identical over 9 bases. Losses at the gene ends were 3 bases for V and 9 bases for J; bases not matched to a gene: 3. Looked up from germline, CDR1 is LNHDA and CDR2 is SQIVND (reference sequence). The CDR3 has 13 residues. CDR3 DNA: TGTGCCAGTAGTATGGACAGGGGTGGGCCCCAGCATTTT. Translating gives CASSMDRGGPQHF.

The rearrangement links TRBV12-3 or TRBV12-4 to TRBJ2-1, with 7 bases lining up with TRBD2. The junction had 17 bases not matched to a gene; V was cut back by 8 bases and J by 7 bases. The CDR3 is made up of 16 amino acids. CDR3 residues: CASAKGRDYSLNEQFF. The DNA of the CDR3 is TGTGCCAGCGCCAAAGGGAGGGACTATTCATTGAATGAGCAGTTCTTC.

This clonotype was observed many times. The rearrangement uses TRBV21-1 and TRBJ1-1; TRBD1 was called by the table and not checked on the DNA. TRBV21-1 is a pseudogene. The CDR3 is made up of 12 amino acids. CDR3 nucleotides: TGTGCCAGCGGACAGGGGGGCACTGAAGCTTTCTTT. It codes for CASGQGGTEAFF.

The rearrangement joins TRBV27 to TRBJ1-4, with D uncertain. The germline V gene encodes CDR1 MNHEY and CDR2 SMNVEV (reference sequence). With 0 bases removed from V and 8 bases from J, the gap between germline ends came to 10 bases. This CDR3 spans 14 amino acids. The CDR3 DNA reads as TGTGCCAGCAGTTTATCGCTGCAGCCCGAAAAACTGTTTTTT. Protein product: CASSLSLQPEKLFF.

This clonotype was observed a handful of times. This chain links TRBV9 with TRBJ2-2, with D tentatively TRBD1 or TRBD2 (6 bases each). Germline-derived CDR1 and CDR2 are SGDLS and YYNGEE. Trimming left V 0 bases short and J 1 base short, with 10 bases between. The CDR3 covers 16 residues. The CDR3 reads CASSVDAGQNTGELFF. The CDR3, as DNA: TGTGCCAGCAGCGTAGACGCGGGACAGAACACCGGGGAGCTGTTTTTT.

As to this clonotype: Sequence at one end of the junction differs from germline and may be a read error. The V call is TRBV7-7, the J call TRBJ2-2; tentative D call: TRBD2 (6 bases). CDR1 and CDR2 (germline): SSHAT, FNYEAQ (reference sequence). This CDR3 has 16 amino acids. The CDR3: CASSPSAGSNTGELFF. CDR3 bases: TGTGCTAGCAGCCCTTCGGCGGGGTCTAACACCGGGGAGCTGTTTTTT.